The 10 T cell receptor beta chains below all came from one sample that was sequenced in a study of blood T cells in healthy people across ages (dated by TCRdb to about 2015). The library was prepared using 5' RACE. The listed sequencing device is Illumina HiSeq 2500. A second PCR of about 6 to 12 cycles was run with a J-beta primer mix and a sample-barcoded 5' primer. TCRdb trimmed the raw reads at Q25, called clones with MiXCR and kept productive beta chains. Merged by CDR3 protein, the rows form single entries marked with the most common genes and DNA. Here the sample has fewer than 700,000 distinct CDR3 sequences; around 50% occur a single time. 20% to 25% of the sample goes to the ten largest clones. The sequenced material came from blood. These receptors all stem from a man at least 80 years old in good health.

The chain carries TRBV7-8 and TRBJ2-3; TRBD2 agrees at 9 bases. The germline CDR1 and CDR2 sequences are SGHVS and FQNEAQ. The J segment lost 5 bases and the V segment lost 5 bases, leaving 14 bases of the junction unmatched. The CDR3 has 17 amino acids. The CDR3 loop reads CASSPLLSSGRKDTQYF. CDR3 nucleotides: TGTGCCAGCAGCCCCTTACTCAGTAGCGGGAGAAAAGATACGCAGTATTTT.

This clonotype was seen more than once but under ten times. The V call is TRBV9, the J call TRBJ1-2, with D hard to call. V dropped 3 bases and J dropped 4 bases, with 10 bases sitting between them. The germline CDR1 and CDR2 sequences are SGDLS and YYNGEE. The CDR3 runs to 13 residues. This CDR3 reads CASSARGGYGYTF. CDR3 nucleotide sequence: TGTGCCAGCAGCGCCCGAGGCGGCTATGGCTACACCTTC.

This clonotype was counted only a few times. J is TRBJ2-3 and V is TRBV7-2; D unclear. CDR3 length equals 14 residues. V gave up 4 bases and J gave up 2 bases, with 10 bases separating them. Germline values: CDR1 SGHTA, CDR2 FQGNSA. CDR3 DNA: TGTGCCAGCAGCTCGTACAAGGTCACAGATACGCAGTATTTT. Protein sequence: CASSSYKVTDTQYF.

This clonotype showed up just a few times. Written as DNA, the CDR3 is TGTGCCAGCAGCTTAGTACTAGCGGGAGCACGCGAGCAGTACTTC. Translation: CASSLVLAGAREQYF. The V and J genes are TRBV7-2 and TRBJ2-7, with 11 bases identical to TRBD2. After removal of 1 base from V and 6 bases from J, the junction contained 5 bases not matched to a gene. Germline V gene sequence: CDR1 SGHTA, CDR2 FQGNSA. The CDR3 covers 15 residues.

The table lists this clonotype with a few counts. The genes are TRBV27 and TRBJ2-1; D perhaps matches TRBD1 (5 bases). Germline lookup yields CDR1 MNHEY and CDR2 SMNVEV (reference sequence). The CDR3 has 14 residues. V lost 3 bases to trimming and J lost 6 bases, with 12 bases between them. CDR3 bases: TGTGCCAGCAGTTTCGAGACAGTCCCCAATGAGCAGTTCTTC. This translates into CASSFETVPNEQFF.

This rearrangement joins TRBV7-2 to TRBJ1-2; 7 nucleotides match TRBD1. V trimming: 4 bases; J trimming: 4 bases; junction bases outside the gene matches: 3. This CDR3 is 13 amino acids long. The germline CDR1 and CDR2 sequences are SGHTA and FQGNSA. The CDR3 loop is CASSCRDSYGYTF. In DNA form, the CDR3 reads TGTGCCAGCAGCTGCCGGGACAGCTATGGCTACACCTTC. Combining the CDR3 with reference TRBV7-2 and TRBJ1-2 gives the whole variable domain GAGVSQSPSNKVTEKGKDVELRCDPISGHTALYWYRQSLGQGLEFLIYFQGNSAPDKSGLPSDRFSAERTGGSVSTLTIQRTQQEDSAVYLCASSCRDSYGYTFGSGTRLTVV.

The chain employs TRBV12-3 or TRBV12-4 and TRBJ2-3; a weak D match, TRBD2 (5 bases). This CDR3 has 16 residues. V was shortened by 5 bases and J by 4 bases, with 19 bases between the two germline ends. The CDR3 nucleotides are TGTGCCAGCAGTGGTAGATCGTGGGCGGGCGCAGATACGCAGTATTTT. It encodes CASSGRSWAGADTQYF.

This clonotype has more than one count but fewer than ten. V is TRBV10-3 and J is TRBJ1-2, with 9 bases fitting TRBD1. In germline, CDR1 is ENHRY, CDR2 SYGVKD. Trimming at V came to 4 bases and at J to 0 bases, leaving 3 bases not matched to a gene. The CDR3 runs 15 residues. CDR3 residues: CAISGGTGTNYGYTF. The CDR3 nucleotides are TGTGCCATCAGTGGAGGGACAGGGACTAACTATGGCTACACCTTC.

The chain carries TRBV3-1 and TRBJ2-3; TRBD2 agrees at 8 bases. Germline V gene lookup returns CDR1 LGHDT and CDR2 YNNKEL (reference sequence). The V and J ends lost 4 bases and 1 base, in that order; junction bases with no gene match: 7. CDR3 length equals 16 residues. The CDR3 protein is CASSPTALAGTDTQYF. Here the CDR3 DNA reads TGTGCCAGCAGCCCGACCGCACTAGCGGGCACAGATACGCAGTATTTT.

As DNA, the CDR3 is TGTGCCAGCAGCCAAGGAGTAGGGACACCCTACGAGCAGTACTTC. Translated: CASSQGVGTPYEQYF. This chain links TRBV3-1 with TRBJ2-7; D is perhaps TRBD1 (6 bases). Germline CDR1 LGHDT, CDR2 YNNKEL (reference sequence). The CDR3 runs 15 residues. The germline V and J ends were trimmed by 1 base and 2 bases, with 12 bases remaining between them.